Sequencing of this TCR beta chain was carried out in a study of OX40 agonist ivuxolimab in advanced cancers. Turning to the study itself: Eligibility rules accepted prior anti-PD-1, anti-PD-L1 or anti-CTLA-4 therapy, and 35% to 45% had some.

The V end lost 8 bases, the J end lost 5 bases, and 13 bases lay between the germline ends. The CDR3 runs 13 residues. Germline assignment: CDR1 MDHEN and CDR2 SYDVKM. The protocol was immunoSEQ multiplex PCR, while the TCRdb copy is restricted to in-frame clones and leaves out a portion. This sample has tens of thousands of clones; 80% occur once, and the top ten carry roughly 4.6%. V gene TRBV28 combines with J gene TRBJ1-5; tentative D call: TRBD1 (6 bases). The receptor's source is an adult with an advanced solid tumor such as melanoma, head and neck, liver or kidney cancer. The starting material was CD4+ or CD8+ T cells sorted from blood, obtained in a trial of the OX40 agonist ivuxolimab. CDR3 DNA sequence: TGTGCCAGCGGATCAGGGGTGGATCAGCCCCAGCATTTT. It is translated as CASGSGVDQPQHF.